This T cell receptor (beta chain) was observed in a study of CD4 and CD8 cells across lung adenocarcinoma regions (dated by TCRdb to between 2017 and 2018). A note on the overall study: The study compared tumor centers with tumor margins to examine intratumor heterogeneity of the T cell receptor repertoire.

Donors were patients with localized lung adenocarcinoma, a subtype of non-small cell lung cancer. The centers of localized lung adenocarcinomas were where the samples came from. For TCR repertoire analysis, CD8+ T cells from tumor tissue were profiled separately from CD4+ T cells. This clonotype was recorded many times. No antigen is known for it. Per-base qualities were not stored, and no clone one base away is much larger. Between the V and J ends, shortened by 1 base and 0 bases respectively, the junction contains 5 bases. In the germline V gene (reference sequence), CDR1 corresponds to SGHNT and CDR2 to YYREEE. The CDR3 contains 13 residues, cysteine and phenylalanine counted. The read is trimmed to its CDR3 DNA, 39 bases read in frame from base 1. Libraries were constructed by PCR. TCRdb shows the sequencer as HiSeq X Ten. TCRdb redid the processing of the public reads, applying fastp at Q25 and MiXCR, and retained in-frame beta chains. Rows are unified per CDR3 protein, each entry keeping the most common DNA and genes. This sample gives several thousand distinct CDR3 sequences in total; around half of them show up just once. 20% of the sample rests with the top ten.

The sample comprised CD8+ T cells from the center of a lung tumor. The cell subset or site label for this specimen denotes: tumor center region. This clonotype originated in a female donor with lung adenocarcinoma. The CD4 and CD8 labels of this study may be unreliable. Here the chain combines TRBV5-4 and TRBJ2-7; no D gene call is confident. The DNA is TGTGCCAGCAGCTTGTGGGGCTCCTACGAGCAGTACTTC. This codes for CASSLWGSYEQYF. Supplemented by the reference TRBV5-4 and TRBJ2-7 proteins around the CDR3, the complete variable domain is ETGVTQSPTHLIKTRGQQVTLRCSSQSGHNTVSWYQQALGQGPQFIFQYYREEENGRGNFPPRFSGLQFPNYSSELNVNALELDDSALYLCASSLWGSYEQYFGPGTRLTVT.